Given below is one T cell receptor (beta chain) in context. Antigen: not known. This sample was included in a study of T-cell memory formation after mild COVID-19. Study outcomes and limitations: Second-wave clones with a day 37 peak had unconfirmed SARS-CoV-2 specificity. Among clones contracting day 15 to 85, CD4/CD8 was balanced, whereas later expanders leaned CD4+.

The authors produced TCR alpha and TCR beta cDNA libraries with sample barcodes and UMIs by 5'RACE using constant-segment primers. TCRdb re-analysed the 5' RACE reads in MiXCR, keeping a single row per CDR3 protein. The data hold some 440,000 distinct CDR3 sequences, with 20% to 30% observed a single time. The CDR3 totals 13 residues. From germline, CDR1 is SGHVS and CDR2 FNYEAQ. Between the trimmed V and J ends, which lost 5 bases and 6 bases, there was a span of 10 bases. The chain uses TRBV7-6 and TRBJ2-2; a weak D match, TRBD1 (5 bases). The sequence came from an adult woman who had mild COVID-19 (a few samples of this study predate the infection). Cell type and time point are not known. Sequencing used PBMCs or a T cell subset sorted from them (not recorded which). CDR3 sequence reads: CASSATASGELFF. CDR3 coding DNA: TGTGCCAGCAGCGCGACAGCATCCGGGGAGCTGTTTTTT.